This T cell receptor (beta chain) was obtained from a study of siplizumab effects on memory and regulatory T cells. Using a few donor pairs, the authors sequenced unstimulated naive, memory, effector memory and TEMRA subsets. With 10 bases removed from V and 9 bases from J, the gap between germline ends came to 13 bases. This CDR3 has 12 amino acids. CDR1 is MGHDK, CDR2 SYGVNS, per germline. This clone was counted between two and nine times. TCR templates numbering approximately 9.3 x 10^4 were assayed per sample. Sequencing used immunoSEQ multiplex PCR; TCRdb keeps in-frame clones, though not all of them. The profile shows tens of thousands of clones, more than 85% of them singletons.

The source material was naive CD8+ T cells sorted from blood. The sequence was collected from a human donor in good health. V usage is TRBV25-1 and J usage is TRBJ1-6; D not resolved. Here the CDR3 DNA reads TGTGCCACCTCCTTAGGCCCTTCACCCCTCCACTTT. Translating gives CATSLGPSPLHF. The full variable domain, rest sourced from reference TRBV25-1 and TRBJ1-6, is EADIYQTPRYLVIGTGKKITLECSQTMGHDKMYWYQQDPGMELHLIHYSYGVNSTEKGDLSSESTVSRIRTEHFPLTLESARPSHTSQYLCATSLGPSPLHFGNGTRLTVT.